The 11 T cell receptor beta chains below come from one sample, sequenced in a study of beta chain features in type 1 diabetes. Whole-study results and caveats: Among all four CD4+ subsets, Type 1 diabetes patients had TCRB CDR3s that were moderately but significantly shorter.

The antigens for these receptors are not known. Of the isolated RNA, all was reverse transcribed, and so the sequenced material was expressed TCRB transcripts. Some clones are missing from TCRdb's copy, which holds only in-frame ones; the method was immunoSEQ multiplex PCR. The data show more than 100,000 clones, 9% seen once. The material sequenced was central memory CD4+ T cells from blood. Receptors were obtained from a man aged 25 to 40 with type 1 diabetes.

The sample holds a few counts of this clone. The chain is built from TRBV10-2 and TRBJ2-2; 7 nucleotides match TRBD2. CDR1 is WSHSY and CDR2 is SAAADI in the germline V gene. The CDR3 is 15 amino acids. V lost 2 bases and J lost 7; bases outside the gene matches: 7. The CDR3 spells CASSERRGSGGELFF. CDR3 DNA: TGCGCCAGCAGTGAGCGGCGGGGGAGTGGCGGGGAGCTGTTTTTT.

This clone has more than one count but fewer than ten. This chain links TRBV6-5 with TRBJ2-2, with unresolved D. Per the germline V gene, CDR1 is MNHEY and CDR2 is SVGAGI. The CDR3 is made up of 14 amino acids. V lost 6 bases and J 7 bases, leaving 15 bases between the germline ends. CDR3 sequence: CASRDRLVYGELFF. The CDR3 DNA follows: TGTGCCAGCAGGGATCGACTGGTTTACGGGGAGCTGTTTTTT.

The chain is built from TRBV5-1 and TRBJ1-1; D not resolved. CDR1 and CDR2 from the germline V gene are SGHRS and YFSETQ. The CDR3 covers 16 residues. V gave up 4 bases and J gave up 0 bases, with 16 bases separating them. The CDR3 DNA reads TGCGCCAGCAGCGCCGGACGGGGTGCTGTGAACACTGAAGCTTTCTTT. Translating gives CASSAGRGAVNTEAFF.

This clone was found a few times. CDR3 coding DNA: TGTGCCAGCAGCTTACGACTAGCGGGGGTCAGAGATGAGCAGTTCTTC. This gives the protein CASSLRLAGVRDEQFF. The rearrangement joins TRBV5-4 to TRBJ2-1, with 12 positions matching TRBD2. V lost 2 bases, J lost 8 bases, and 8 bases stayed unmatched. Germline loops: CDR1 SGHNT, CDR2 YYREEE (reference sequence). The CDR3 spans 16 residues.

In this sample, this clone turned up a few times. The junction and the germline gene differ at one end; a read error may be behind it. This chain links TRBV7-7 with TRBJ2-5; 9 nucleotides align to TRBD2. This CDR3 has 16 amino acids. Germline V gene data show CDR1 as SSHAT and CDR2 as FNYEAQ (reference sequence). The CDR3 nucleotides are TGTGCTAGCAGCGCCTCCAGCGGGGGGAACCAAGAGACCCAGTACTTC. This encodes CASSASSGGNQETQYF.

This clone has only a few counts. The same CDR3 is also encoded by other DNA sequences in this sample. This chain links TRBV18 with TRBJ2-7; D is perhaps TRBD1 (5 bases). The V and J ends lost 1 base and 5 bases respectively, with 6 bases between them. The germline gives CDR1 KGHSH, CDR2 LQKENI. The CDR3 is 12 amino acids. The CDR3 nucleotides are TGTGCCAGCTCACCACGCAGGGACGAGCAGTACTTC. Protein: CASSPRRDEQYF.

The genes are TRBV2 and TRBJ2-4, with 10 bases that match TRBD2. The CDR3 is 14 residues long. CDR1 and CDR2 from the germline V gene are SNHLY and FYNNEI. Trimming removed 5 bases from V and 7 bases from J; junction bases left unmatched: 5. The CDR3 sequence: CASSSSGGANIQYF. DNA for the CDR3: TGTGCCAGCAGTTCCAGCGGGGGGGCGAACATTCAGTACTTC. The variable domain in full, completed from reference TRBV2 and TRBJ2-4, reads EPEVTQTPSHQVTQMGQEVILRCVPISNHLYFYWYRQILGQKVEFLVSFYNNEISEKSEIFDDQFSVERPDGSNFTLKIRSTKLEDSAMYFCASSSSGGANIQYFGAGTRLSVL.

The chain links TRBV7-8 to TRBJ2-4; 7 bases are a match to TRBD2. Germline V lookup: CDR1 SGHVS, CDR2 FQNEAQ. V lost 4 bases to trimming and J lost 3 bases; unmatched junction nucleotides: 3. The CDR3 runs to 14 residues. CDR3 region: CASSSRGSKNIQYF. CDR3 bases: TGTGCCAGCAGCTCTCGCGGGAGCAAAAACATTCAGTACTTC.

This clone was detected only a few times. CDR3 loop: CASSAVGAEETQYF. CDR3 coding DNA: TGTGCCAGCAGCGCAGTTGGGGCCGAAGAGACCCAGTACTTC. The chain recombines TRBV5-4 with TRBJ2-5, with D tentatively TRBD1 (5 bases). The CDR3 length is 14 residues. Per the germline V gene, CDR1 is SGHNT and CDR2 is YYREEE (reference sequence). Trimming removed 4 bases from V and 3 bases from J, with 13 bases in between.

This clone was detected a few times. This chain uses TRBV4-1 with TRBJ2-7, with a weak D call TRBD2 (5 bases). The CDR3 is 15 amino acids. V shed 5 bases and J shed 3 bases, with 17 bases lying between them. Germline V gene sequence: CDR1 MGHRA, CDR2 YSYEKL. The CDR3 coding sequence is TGCGCCAGCAGCATATCGCCCGGGATTTTCTACGAGCAGTACTTC. Translating it yields CASSISPGIFYEQYF.

This clone occurred a few times. V is TRBV10-3 and J is TRBJ1-5; 8 positions match TRBD1. V gave up 11 bases and J gave up 3 bases; unmatched junction bases: 12. Looked up from germline, CDR1 is ENHRY and CDR2 is SYGVKD. The CDR3 runs to 15 residues. CDR3 residues: CAARRSGGSNQPQHF. Here the CDR3 DNA reads TGTGCCGCTAGAAGGTCAGGGGGCTCCAATCAGCCCCAGCATTTT.